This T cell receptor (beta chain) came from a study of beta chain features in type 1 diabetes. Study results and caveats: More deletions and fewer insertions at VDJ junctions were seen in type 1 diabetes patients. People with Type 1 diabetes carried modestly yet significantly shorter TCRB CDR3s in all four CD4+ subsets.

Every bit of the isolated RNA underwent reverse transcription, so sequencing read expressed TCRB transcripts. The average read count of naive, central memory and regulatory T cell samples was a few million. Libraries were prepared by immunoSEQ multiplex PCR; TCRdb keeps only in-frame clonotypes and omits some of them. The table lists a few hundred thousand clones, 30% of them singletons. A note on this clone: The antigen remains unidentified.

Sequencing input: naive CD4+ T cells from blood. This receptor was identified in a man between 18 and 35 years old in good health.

The CDR3 DNA reads as TGTGCCAGCAGTCAGTCAGCAGGGGGTGGCTACACCTTC. This codes for CASSQSAGGGYTF. The gene calls are TRBV6-5 and TRBJ1-2; TRBD1 matches 7 bases. Per the germline V gene, CDR1 is MNHEY and CDR2 is SVGAGI. V lost 5 bases, J lost 7 bases, and 7 bases stayed unmatched. This CDR3 region has 13 residues.